The 12 T cell receptor beta chains in this list originate from one sample, sequenced in a study of patients and donors after allogeneic stem cell transplantation (dated by TCRdb to 2018 to 2020). Library preparation used RT-PCR. The sample was run on a NextSeq 550. The public reads were reanalyzed by TCRdb: fastp trimming at Q25, MiXCR alignment, in-frame beta chains only. Rows matching on CDR3 protein sequence are summarized as one entry with the most common DNA and genes. The sample records more than 850,000 distinct CDR3 sequences, roughly 18% of which are singletons. Around 5.5% of the sample is held by the ten biggest clonotypes. Sequenced: blood, either unsorted or a sorted T cell fraction (not recorded which). The receptors were gathered from a human donor who was either an allogeneic HSCT recipient or a stem cell or donor lymphocyte infusion donor (not recorded which). It is not recorded whose cells these are; they may come from a transplant donor.

The V and J genes are TRBV3-1 and TRBJ1-6, with D possibly matching TRBD1 (5 bases). The CDR3 consists of 15 residues. With 0 bases removed from V and 14 bases from J, the gap between germline ends came to 17 bases. Looked up from germline, CDR1 is LGHDT and CDR2 is YNNKEL (reference sequence). CDR3 loop: CASSQEGVLGVTLHF. The CDR3 DNA follows: TGTGCCAGCAGCCAAGAGGGGGTTTTAGGGGTTACCCTCCACTTT.

This clonotype came up a few times. The chain joins TRBV6-2 or TRBV6-3 to TRBJ1-5; D might be TRBD1 (5 bases). CDR1 is MNHEY and CDR2 is SVGEGT in the germline V gene. CDR3 size: 13 residues. The V and J ends lost 8 bases and 6 bases respectively, with 14 bases between them. CDR3 sequence: CASVRGLRQPQHF. The CDR3 region has the DNA TGTGCCAGCGTGAGGGGCCTGCGTCAGCCCCAGCATTTT.

This clonotype was recorded many times. The rearrangement uses TRBV12-3 or TRBV12-4 and TRBJ2-2, with 8 bases aligning to TRBD2. CDR3 length equals 13 residues. The V and J ends lost 6 bases and 7 bases, in that order; junction bases with no gene match: 4. CDR3 coding DNA: TGTGCCAGCAGCCTGGGGACTAGCGGGGAGCTGTTTTTT. Protein sequence: CASSLGTSGELFF.

V and J are TRBV7-2 and TRBJ2-1; 9 bases line up with TRBD2. This CDR3 spans 16 amino acids. The J segment lost 4 bases and the V segment lost 5 bases, leaving 9 bases of the junction unmatched. Germline V gene data show CDR1 as SGHTA and CDR2 as FQGNSA. CDR3 sequence (DNA): TGTGCCAGCAGCCAGACATCTAGCGGGAAGTACAATGAGCAGTTCTTC. Translation gives CASSQTSSGKYNEQFF.

The rearrangement uses TRBV20-1 and TRBJ1-5; 7 bases agree with TRBD1. The J segment lost 2 bases and the V segment lost 0 bases, leaving 4 bases of the junction unmatched. The germline V gene has CDR1 DFQATT and CDR2 SNEGSKA (reference sequence). The CDR3 has 15 residues. The chain's CDR3 is CSARDGGTGNQPQHF. The CDR3 DNA sequence: TGCAGTGCTAGAGATGGAGGGACAGGCAATCAGCCCCAGCATTTT.

The sample holds a few counts of this clonotype. The rearrangement joins TRBV12-3 or TRBV12-4 to TRBJ1-2; D not certain. This CDR3 region has 15 residues. Trimming stripped 7 bases from V and 4 bases from J, with 19 bases between. The chain's CDR3 is CASKPSAYGFYGYTF. Written as DNA, the CDR3 is TGTGCCAGCAAACCTAGCGCATATGGATTCTATGGCTACACCTTC.

The gene calls are TRBV7-9 and TRBJ2-3; weak D call: TRBD2 (6 bases). Trimming removed 2 bases from V and 5 bases from J, with 20 bases in between. This CDR3 spans 17 amino acids. Germline V gene data show CDR1 as SEHNR and CDR2 as FQNEAQ (reference sequence). In nucleotides, the CDR3 is TGTGCCAGCAGCTTAATACCGGGACTCCCCCCCGGAGATACGCAGTATTTT. Amino acids: CASSLIPGLPPGDTQYF.

This clonotype has just a few counts. The genes are TRBV5-1 and TRBJ2-1, with 13 bases fitting TRBD2. With 3 bases clipped from V and 6 bases from J, the junction kept 6 bases outside the gene matches. The CDR3 runs 16 residues. Germline V gene sequence: CDR1 SGHRS, CDR2 YFSETQ. CDR3 sequence reads: CASSSQTSGGFNEQFF. CDR3 sequence (DNA): TGCGCCAGCAGCTCCCAGACTAGCGGGGGGTTCAATGAGCAGTTCTTC.

The J gene is TRBJ1-1, the V gene TRBV20-1; possibly TRBD1 for D (5 bases). Per germline, CDR1 DFQATT and CDR2 SNEGSKA (reference sequence). This CDR3 comprises 14 residues. The ends were cut back, 3 bases at V and 8 bases at J, with 19 bases in the middle. CDR3 DNA sequence: TGCAGTGCTAGGCTACAAAGAACTCGGGACGAAGCTTTCTTT. The encoded protein is CSARLQRTRDEAFF.

The gene calls are TRBV5-1 and TRBJ1-6; TRBD1 matches at 9 bases. V gave up 9 bases and J gave up 6 bases; unmatched junction bases: 7. Germline CDR1 is SGHRS and CDR2 is YFSETQ. This CDR3 is 14 amino acids long. DNA for the CDR3: TGCGCCACTACGGCGGGACAGGGTAATTCACCCCTCCACTTT. This sequence encodes CATTAGQGNSPLHF.

Only a few counts were recorded for this clonotype. The genes are TRBV9 and TRBJ2-3, with a weak D call TRBD2 (7 bases). This CDR3 region has 16 residues. The germline V gene encodes CDR1 SGDLS and CDR2 YYNGEE. The V end lost 0 bases, the J end lost 5 bases, and 16 bases lay between the germline ends. Here the CDR3 reads CASSVGPGGGKDTQYF. Here the CDR3 DNA reads TGTGCCAGCAGCGTAGGGCCGGGGGGCGGGAAAGATACGCAGTATTTT. Variable domain in full (rest from reference TRBV9 and TRBJ2-3): DSGVTQTPKHLITATGQRVTLRCSPRSGDLSVYWYQQSLDQGLQFLIQYYNGEERAKGNILERFSAQQFPDLHSELNLSSLELGDSALYFCASSVGPGGGKDTQYFGPGTRLTVL.

This clonotype was counted between two and nine times. The chain has TRBV29-1 and TRBJ1-1; D perhaps matches TRBD1 (5 bases). This CDR3 comprises 12 residues. Trimming pared 5 bases from V and 5 bases from J, leaving 12 bases between. Germline-derived CDR1 and CDR2 are SQVTM and ANQGSEA. CDR3 region: CSVTGQITEAFF. DNA for the CDR3: TGCAGCGTTACCGGACAAATTACTGAAGCTTTCTTT.